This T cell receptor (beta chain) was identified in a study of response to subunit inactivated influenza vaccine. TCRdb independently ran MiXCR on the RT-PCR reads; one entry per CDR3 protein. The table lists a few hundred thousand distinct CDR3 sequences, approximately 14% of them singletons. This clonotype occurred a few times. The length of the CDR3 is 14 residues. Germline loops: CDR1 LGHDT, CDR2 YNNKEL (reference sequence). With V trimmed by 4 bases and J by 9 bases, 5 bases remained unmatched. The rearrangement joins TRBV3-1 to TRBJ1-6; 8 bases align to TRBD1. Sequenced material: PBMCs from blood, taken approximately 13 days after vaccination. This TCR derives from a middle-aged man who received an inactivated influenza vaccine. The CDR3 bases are TGTGCCAGCAGCCGCGGACAGGGATCTTCACCCCTCCACTTT. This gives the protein CASSRGQGSSPLHF.